Listed below are T cell receptor beta chains from one sample, sequenced in a study of Ad26.COV2.S vaccination and SARS-CoV-2 variants. TCRdb's copy holds only in-frame clones and misses some; the assay was immunoSEQ multiplex PCR. In the table there are under 600,000 clones, roughly nine tenths of which are singletons. The source material was peripheral blood, sampled in a trial of Ad26.COV2.S vaccine versus placebo. All receptors derive from a person aged 18-60 years who received the Ad26.COV2.S COVID-19 vaccine or a placebo. CDR3s include the opening cysteine and the closing phenylalanine or tryptophan. The D gene is left open where the match is weak. The listing skips clone size in some rows; elsewhere it reads once, few, many or a size class.

J | size | V | D | DNA | CDR3
TRBJ2-7 | . | TRBV12-5 | . | TGTGCTAGTGGCCTTCACCGGGACCCCGGTAGTGGCGAGCAGTACTTC | CASGLHRDPGSGEQYF
TRBJ2-2 | . | TRBV4-3 | . | TGCGCCAGCAGCCGGGGACCCGTCACCGGGGAGCTGTTTTTT | CASSRGPVTGELFF
TRBJ1-4 | . | TRBV19 | TRBD1 | TGTGCCAGTAGTATTCTGGGACAGGGAGGAGAAAAACTGTTTTTT | CASSILGQGGEKLFF
TRBJ2-5 | once | TRBV29-1 | TRBD2 | TGCAGCGTTCAGAGCGGGAGGGCCGGGACCCAGTACTTC | CSVQSGRAGTQYF
TRBJ1-2 | . | TRBV6-5 | . | TGTGCCAGCTCCAACCGGGGGTTTGGCTATGGCTACACCTTC | CASSNRGFGYGYTF
TRBJ2-6 | . | TRBV5-4 | . | TGTGCCAGCAGCAGGGTCACTGGGGCCAACGTCCTGACTTTC | CASSRVTGANVLTF
TRBJ2-7 | . | TRBV27 | . | TGTGCCAGCAGTTTATCTAGCAGATCCTACGAGCAGTACTTC | CASSLSSRSYEQYF
TRBJ2-7 | . | TRBV4-2 | TRBD1 | TGTGCCAGCAGCCGGATCCCTCCGGGACAGAGTCCCTACGAGCAGTACTTC | CASSRIPPGQSPYEQYF
TRBJ1-1 | . | TRBV12-5 | . | TGTGCTAGCAGGGGTTTCGACACTGAAGCTTTCTTT | CASRGFDTEAFF
TRBJ2-5 | . | TRBV10-3 | TRBD1 | TGTGCCATCAGGGGGACAGGGAATGTGGGAGAGACCCAGTACTTC | CAIRGTGNVGETQYF
TRBJ1-1 | . | TRBV6-5 | . | TGTGCCAGCAGTTACGGAGGTCGGATGAACACTGAAGCTTTCTTT | CASSYGGRMNTEAFF
TRBJ2-3 | once | TRBV5-4 | TRBD2 | TGTGCCAGCAGCTTGGGCCTAGCGGGAGGGCCTAGGACAGATACGCAGTATTTT | CASSLGLAGGPRTDTQYF
TRBJ2-2 | . | TRBV2 | . | TGTGCCAGCACGTCCGGCCTACCCACCGGGGAGCTGTTTTTT | CASTSGLPTGELFF
TRBJ2-7 | . | TRBV18 | . | TGTGCCAGCTCACCTGCCACGGGACGGTCAGAGCAGTACTTC | CASSPATGRSEQYF
TRBJ2-7 | . | TRBV5-5 | . | TGTGCCAGCAGCGTTAGGGTTATTGGGAACTACGAGCAGTACTTC | CASSVRVIGNYEQYF
TRBJ2-1 | . | TRBV7-2 | . | TGTGCCAGCAGCTTAGCGTGGGGACCGAATGAGCAGTTCTTC | CASSLAWGPNEQFF
TRBJ1-6 | . | TRBV9 | . | TGTGCCAGCAGCGTAGGGCAGGGAGTAGTGAATTCACCCCTCCACTTT | CASSVGQGVVNSPLHF
TRBJ2-7 | . | TRBV28 | . | TGTGCCAGCAGTTTATATGGACTGATTTACGAGCAGTACTTC | CASSLYGLIYEQYF
TRBJ2-6 | . | TRBV19 | . | TGTGCCAGTAGACTGGGGGGTACTGGGGCCAACGTCCTGACTTTC | CASRLGGTGANVLTF
TRBJ2-7 | . | TRBV5-8 | . | TGTGCCAGCAGCTATACAGGGACCTACGAGCAGTACTTC | CASSYTGTYEQYF
TRBJ1-2 | . | TRBV10-3 | . | TGTGCCATCAGTGAGTTTGAGGGGTCCTATGGCTACACCTTC | CAISEFEGSYGYTF
TRBJ1-5 | . | TRBV6-2/TRBV6-3 | . | TGTGCCAGCAGTTACTCGAGGAAGGGTTTTAGCAATCAGCCCCAGCATTTT | CASSYSRKGFSNQPQHF
TRBJ2-5 | . | TRBV9 | . | TGTGCCAGCAGCGTCCTTGGTGGCCAAGAGACCCAGTACTTC | CASSVLGGQETQYF
TRBJ2-5 | . | TRBV6-6 | TRBD1 | TGTGCCAGCAGGGACAGGGGTGGGGAGACCCAGTACTTC | CASRDRGGETQYF
TRBJ2-3 | . | TRBV6-5 | . | TGTGCCAGCAGGAGGTTGGGGGACACAGATACGCAGTATTTT | CASRRLGDTDTQYF
TRBJ1-2 | once | TRBV18 | . | TGTGCCAGCTCATCACTCACAGGGCTAGGTGGAGGCTACACCTTC | CASSSLTGLGGGYTF
TRBJ1-1 | . | TRBV27 | . | TGTGCCAGCAGTTTAGAGGGTGCTACAGGGTCTCTCATGAACACTGAAGCTTTCTTT | CASSLEGATGSLMNTEAFF
TRBJ1-2 | . | TRBV30 | . | TGTGCCTGGAGTGCCCGGGGGTTACCTAACTATGGCTACACCTTC | CAWSARGLPNYGYTF
TRBJ2-7 | . | TRBV20-1 | . | TGCAGTGCTAGTTCCAGCGGGCCCTCCTACGAGCAGTACTTC | CSASSSGPSYEQYF
TRBJ2-1 | . | TRBV3-1/TRBV3-2 | TRBD1 | TGTGCCAGCAGCCAAGATTATATAGGGACAGGGATCTACAATGAGCAGTTCTTC | CASSQDYIGTGIYNEQFF
TRBJ1-1 | . | TRBV15 | . | TGTGCCACCAGCAGGTACCGGGAGAAGAACACTGAAGCTTTCTTT | CATSRYREKNTEAFF
TRBJ2-1 | . | TRBV4-1 | TRBD2 | TGCGCCAGCAGCCAAGCCGTTGTACTAGCGGGAGATAGATTCTTC | CASSQAVVLAGDRFF
TRBJ2-6 | . | TRBV9 | . | TGTGCCAGCAGCGGAGAGGACACGTACTCTGGGGCCAACGTCCTGACTTTC | CASSGEDTYSGANVLTF
TRBJ2-3 | . | TRBV30 | TRBD2 | TGTGCCTGGACTCCAGCGGGGGGCGCAGATACGCAGTATTTT | CAWTPAGGADTQYF
TRBJ2-3 | . | TRBV18 | TRBD2 | TGTGCCAGCTCACCACCGGGACTAGCGGCGACGGGTGCAGATACGCAGTATTTT | CASSPPGLAATGADTQYF
TRBJ2-7 | . | TRBV2 | . | TGTGCCAGCCGGGCCTACGAGCAGTACTTC | CASRAYEQYF
TRBJ1-2 | once | TRBV7-9 | TRBD1 | TGTGCCAGCCCCCCGGGACAGGGTGGCTACACCTTC | CASPPGQGGYTF
TRBJ2-2 | . | TRBV6-2/TRBV6-3 | TRBD2 | TGTGCCAGCAGTTACCGGACTAGCTTTATCGGCGGGGAGCTGTTTTTT | CASSYRTSFIGGELFF
TRBJ2-3 | . | TRBV7-6 | . | TGTGCCAGCAGTCTAGGCTACGGAGATACGCAGTATTTT | CASSLGYGDTQYF
TRBJ1-2 | . | TRBV28 | . | TGTGCCAGCAGCGCTCCGAACACAGGTGGGGGCTACACCTTC | CASSAPNTGGGYTF
TRBJ1-4 | . | TRBV27 | TRBD1 | TGTGCCAGCAGCCAGTCGACAGGGTGGGGTGAAAAACTGTTTTTT | CASSQSTGWGEKLFF
TRBJ1-2 | . | TRBV7-2 | . | TGTGCCAGCAGCGTAGGGGGAGCTTATGGCTACACCTTC | CASSVGGAYGYTF
TRBJ2-3 | once | TRBV5-1 | TRBD2 | TGCGCCAGCAGTGCGGGAGGGAACACAGATACGCAGTATTTT | CASSAGGNTDTQYF
TRBJ1-4 | . | TRBV19 | . | TGTGCCAGCAACTCTGGACGGGGTGCAACTAATGAAAAACTGTTTTTT | CASNSGRGATNEKLFF